Sequencing of this T cell receptor beta chain was carried out in a study of CD8+ T cells in alopecia areata. The CDR3 covers 14 residues. The junction had 11 bases not matched to a gene; V was cut back by 3 bases and J by 7 bases. The germline CDR1 and CDR2 sequences are SQVTM and ANQGSEA. General observations from the study: Whereas mice showed it more clearly, TCR sharing across patients was murkier, possibly because of HLA. Clonality was higher in lesional than normal scalp, especially in alopecia totalis/universalis.

As concerns this clone: Antigen: not known.

Regarding treatment: oral pan-JAK inhibitor, 5-10 mg twice daily. Collected material from alopecia areata patients comprised lesional scalp punch biopsies and peripheral blood. Cell sorting on a FACSAria was used to separate CD4+ and CD8+ T cells from the PBMCs. RNA was isolated and reverse transcribed to cDNA, the sequencing template. The data were produced by immunoSEQ multiplex PCR, yet TCRdb's version contains in-frame clones alone and is incomplete. Among about 190,000 clones, 50% to 60% were seen once, and the ten largest hold approximately 0.7%. Source: CD4+ T cells sorted from blood, taken at week 4, from a patient treated with tofacitinib. The TCR sequence derives from a human donor with alopecia areata. The rearrangement joins TRBV29-1 to TRBJ2-5; 7 positions match TRBD2. The CDR3 DNA reads TGCAGCGTTGATCGGGGAGGGACCGGTGGGACCCAGTACTTC. This gives the protein CSVDRGGTGGTQYF.